A single sample gave rise to the 18 T cell receptor beta chains below, sequenced in a study of shared clonotypes between healthy human individuals. Terminally differentiated effector memory CD45RA+ cells were excluded from the naive CD8 cells, which were CD45RO-negative and positively selected for CCR7. TCRdb's copy holds only in-frame clones and misses some; the assay was immunoSEQ multiplex PCR. The data hold a few million clones, with approximately 92% observed a single time. The sample taken for sequencing was naive CD8+ T cells from PBMCs. The receptors stem from a man younger than 30 in good health. Some clones in this sample may be carry-over from other donors' samples.

This chain joins TRBV5-4 and TRBJ2-7; D possibly corresponds to TRBD2 (5 bases). The V and J ends lost 3 bases and 0 bases respectively, with 13 bases between them. The CDR3 has 15 amino acids. Germline CDR1 is SGHNT and CDR2 is YYREEE (reference sequence). The CDR3, as DNA: TGTGCCAGCAGCTCCGTAACTAGGAGCTCCTACGAGCAGTACTTC. This encodes CASSSVTRSSYEQYF.

As regards this clone: Other DNA sequences from this sample encode an identical CDR3 as well. This chain links TRBV6-5 with TRBJ2-2; D might be TRBD2 (5 bases). V was clipped by 0 bases and J by 4 bases, with 6 bases between them. CDR3 length: 14 amino acids. Germline CDR1 MNHEY, CDR2 SVGAGI. The CDR3 DNA is TGTGCCAGCAGTTACTCGAGGGTCACCGGGGAGCTGTTTTTT. It encodes CASSYSRVTGELFF.

The chain's CDR3 is CATQLGIQSSYNEQFF. The CDR3 region has the DNA TGTGCCACCCAGCTCGGCATCCAGAGCTCCTACAATGAGCAGTTCTTC. This sequence joins TRBV11-2 and TRBJ2-1; D is undetermined. The V end was cut by 10 bases, the J end by 0 bases, with 19 bases between. CDR3 length equals 16 residues. Germline assignment: CDR1 SGHAT and CDR2 FQNNGV.

The V call is TRBV5-4, the J call TRBJ2-5; possible D gene TRBD2, 5 bases. This CDR3 has 15 amino acids. Germline lookup yields CDR1 SGHNT and CDR2 YYREEE (reference sequence). Trimming cost V 5 bases and J 3 bases, with 17 bases left between them. The CDR3 region is CASRFSGRVEETQYF. For the CDR3, the DNA is TGTGCCAGCAGGTTCTCGGGGAGAGTGGAAGAGACCCAGTACTTC.

This clone was seen a single time. The chain links TRBV7-9 to TRBJ2-7; TRBD1 aligns across 10 bases. After removal of 4 bases from V and 3 bases from J, the junction contained 12 bases not matched to a gene. This CDR3 spans 17 amino acids. Per germline, CDR1 SEHNR and CDR2 FQNEAQ (reference sequence). CDR3 nucleotides: TGTGCCAGCAGCTCCAAAAACCGGGACAGGGGAATCTACGAGCAGTACTTC. This gives the protein CASSSKNRDRGIYEQYF.

The chain is built from TRBV7-9 and TRBJ2-5; the match to TRBD1 covers 7 bases. Germline loops: CDR1 SEHNR, CDR2 FQNEAQ (reference sequence). The CDR3 runs 13 residues. With 7 bases clipped from V and 3 bases from J, the junction kept 5 bases outside the gene matches. The CDR3 protein is CASTDREKETQYF. In nucleotides, the CDR3 is TGTGCCAGCACCGACAGGGAGAAAGAGACCCAGTACTTC.

V is TRBV28 and J is TRBJ1-4; no clear D gene. Germline CDR1 is MDHEN and CDR2 is SYDVKM. The CDR3 runs to 14 residues. V was pared by 3 bases and J by 5 bases, with 10 bases between. CDR3 loop: CASSFDILNEKLFF. In DNA form, the CDR3 reads TGTGCCAGCAGTTTTGACATTCTGAATGAAAAACTGTTTTTT.

The V gene is TRBV27, the J gene TRBJ1-1; D is unresolved. Trimming took 5 bases from V and 3 from J, leaving 4 bases between them. The CDR3 spans 11 residues. The germline gives CDR1 MNHEY, CDR2 SMNVEV (reference sequence). The CDR3, as DNA: TGTGCCAGCAGTGTCCACACTGAAGCTTTCTTT. It codes for CASSVHTEAFF.

V and J are TRBV7-6 and TRBJ2-2; 12 nucleotides match TRBD2. Germline CDR1 is SGHVS and CDR2 is FNYEAQ. Germline trimming cut 5 bases from V and 7 bases from J; bases unmatched to any gene: 11. This CDR3 comprises 17 residues. The CDR3 bases are TGTGCCAGCAGCCTCGACCCCCTGACTAGCGGGGGCGGGGAGCTGTTTTTT. Translation gives CASSLDPLTSGGGELFF.

The genes are TRBV9 and TRBJ2-6; no reliable D call. The CDR3 is made up of 12 amino acids. V lost 7 bases and J 8 bases, leaving 10 bases between the germline ends. CDR1 and CDR2 from the germline V gene are SGDLS and YYNGEE. CDR3 sequence: CASGQRSNVLTF. DNA for the CDR3: TGTGCCAGCGGTCAGCGCTCCAACGTCCTGACTTTC. Complete variable domain (other parts from reference TRBV9 and TRBJ2-6): DSGVTQTPKHLITATGQRVTLRCSPRSGDLSVYWYQQSLDQGLQFLIQYYNGEERAKGNILERFSAQQFPDLHSELNLSSLELGDSALYFCASGQRSNVLTFGAGSRLTVL.

The chain recombines TRBV6-6 with TRBJ2-5; 7 nucleotides align to TRBD1. CDR3 length: 14 residues. Trimming took 2 bases from V and 5 from J; bases not matched to a gene: 5. Germline V gene data show CDR1 as MNHNY and CDR2 as SVGAGI (reference sequence). CDR3 in amino acids: CASSYEGARETQYF. The CDR3 nucleotides read TGTGCCAGCAGTTACGAGGGGGCTCGCGAGACCCAGTACTTC.

The chain carries TRBV9 and TRBJ1-1; maybe TRBD1 (6 bases). The CDR3 loop spans 15 amino acids. Per the germline V gene, CDR1 is SGDLS and CDR2 is YYNGEE. Trimming shortened V by 3 bases and J by 3 bases, and 15 bases separated the two germline ends. CDR3 bases: TGTGCCAGCAGCGCTCAGGGCAGGGGCTACACTGAAGCTTTCTTT. It encodes CASSAQGRGYTEAFF.

Regarding this clone: An end of the junction does not agree with germline; a read error may underlie this. The chain uses TRBV9 and TRBJ1-2; perhaps TRBD1 as D (6 bases). The length of the CDR3 is 11 residues. Per germline, CDR1 SGDLS and CDR2 YYNGEE. The CDR3 here is CASSTQGGLAF. The DNA of the CDR3 is TGTGCCAGCAGCACACAAGGGGGTTTGGCCTTC. The whole variable domain, remainder taken from reference TRBV9 and TRBJ1-2, is DSGVTQTPKHLITATGQRVTLRCSPRSGDLSVYWYQQSLDQGLQFLIQYYNGEERAKGNILERFSAQQFPDLHSELNLSSLELGDSALYFCASSTQGGLAFGSGTRLTVV.

The chain joins TRBV27 to TRBJ2-1, with 9 bases aligning to TRBD2. Germline CDR1 is MNHEY and CDR2 is SMNVEV (reference sequence). Trimming at V came to 2 bases and at J to 1 base, leaving 6 bases not matched to a gene. The CDR3 has 17 residues. The CDR3 bases are TGTGCCAGCAGTTTAAGGCTAGCGGGAAGGTCCTACAATGAGCAGTTCTTC. It encodes CASSLRLAGRSYNEQFF.

The chain combines TRBV27 with TRBJ1-2; 7 positions match TRBD1. Per the germline V gene, CDR1 is MNHEY and CDR2 is SMNVEV (reference sequence). The CDR3 length is 15 residues. The V and J ends lost 0 bases and 5 bases, in that order; junction bases with no gene match: 6. Written as DNA, the CDR3 is TGTGCCAGCAGTTTATCTGTAGGGGGCTTTTATGGCTACACCTTC. It specifies CASSLSVGGFYGYTF.

This rearrangement joins TRBV13 to TRBJ2-1; D is ambiguous. From germline, CDR1 is PRHDT and CDR2 FYEKMQ (reference sequence). V shed 6 bases and J shed 7 bases, with 10 bases lying between them. CDR3 length equals 12 residues. The CDR3 bases are TGTGCCAGCAGTTCCCCCTTGAATGAGCAGTTCTTC. This codes for CASSSPLNEQFF.

This chain links TRBV7-2 with TRBJ1-2; 11 nucleotides line up with TRBD1. V was pared by 5 bases and J by 6 bases, with 2 bases of the junction left unmatched. This CDR3 comprises 13 residues. The germline CDR1 and CDR2 sequences are SGHTA and FQGNSA. DNA of the CDR3: TGTGCCAGCAGCCGGGACAGGGGGGATGGCTACACCTTC. This codes for CASSRDRGDGYTF.

As for this clone: Different DNA sequences within this sample yield the same CDR3. J is TRBJ2-7 and V is TRBV27; TRBD2 aligns across 7 bases. The ends lost 2 bases at V and 2 bases at J; junction bases unmatched: 3. This CDR3 contains 14 residues. Germline V gene lookup returns CDR1 MNHEY and CDR2 SMNVEV (reference sequence). The CDR3 region is CASSLVSGTYEQYF. CDR3 in DNA: TGTGCCAGCAGTTTAGTAAGCGGGACCTACGAGCAGTACTTC.